Listed here are 19 T cell receptor beta chains from one sample, sequenced in a study of T cells after yellow fever vaccination. TCRdb used MiXCR to reprocess the 5' RACE reads, holding one entry per CDR3 protein. The table has about 340,000 distinct CDR3 sequences, roughly 4.3% seen once. The sequencing here drew on PBMCs, taken 5 days after the yellow fever booster vaccination. These receptors all stem from a man aged 18-30 years who received the YFV17D yellow fever vaccine.

This clonotype was picked up many times. The chain recombines TRBV18 with TRBJ2-5; unclear D gene. The CDR3 spans 13 residues. V was pared by 5 bases and J by 2 bases, with 9 bases between. Germline-derived CDR1 and CDR2 are KGHSH and LQKENI. CDR3 loop: CASSSDIQETQYF. The CDR3 DNA is TGTGCCAGCTCATCAGATATTCAAGAGACCCAGTACTTC.

This clonotype was detected only a few times. This rearrangement joins TRBV18 to TRBJ2-4; no reliable D call. The length of the CDR3 is 12 residues. The V and J ends lost 4 bases and 7 bases respectively, with 8 bases between them. The V gene's germline CDR1 is KGHSH and CDR2 LQKENI. CDR3 loop: CASSRVGNIQYF. CDR3 sequence (DNA): TGTGCCAGCTCACGAGTGGGTAACATTCAGTACTTC.

Many counts were recorded for this clonotype. The chain is built from TRBV6-6 and TRBJ2-7; D is perhaps TRBD1 or TRBD2 (5 bases each). The CDR3 is 11 amino acids. Per germline, CDR1 MNHNY and CDR2 SVGAGI (reference sequence). V shed 6 bases and J shed 13 bases, with 16 bases lying between them. CDR3 loop: CASRSGTSSYV. As DNA, the CDR3 is TGTGCCAGCAGGTCCGGGACCTCCTCCTACGTC.

A few counts support this clonotype. The chain links TRBV4-2 to TRBJ2-7; no clear D. The V end lost 1 base, the J end lost 3 bases, and 16 bases lay between the germline ends. The CDR3 consists of 16 residues. CDR1 is LGHNA and CDR2 is YNFKEQ in the germline V gene. CDR3 in amino acids: CASSQGISTVYYEQYF. CDR3 coding DNA: TGTGCCAGCAGCCAAGGGATCTCAACAGTTTACTACGAGCAGTACTTC.

The chain uses TRBV6-5 and TRBJ1-1, with 7 bases matching TRBD1. The V gene end was trimmed by 6 bases and the J gene end by 5 bases; junction bases not matched to a gene: 12. The CDR3 length is 15 residues. The germline CDR1 and CDR2 sequences are MNHEY and SVGAGI. In DNA form, the CDR3 reads TGTGCCAGCAGACTGACTTCGACAGGGACTACTGAAGCTTTCTTT. Translation: CASRLTSTGTTEAFF.

This chain joins TRBV12-3 or TRBV12-4 and TRBJ1-2, with unresolved D. This CDR3 is 13 amino acids long. V was clipped by 2 bases and J by 8 bases, with 12 bases between them. The CDR3 coding sequence is TGTGCCAGCAGTTTAAGGCGGTTCGGGGGCTACACCTTC. Translated, it gives CASSLRRFGGYTF.

This clonotype was observed a few times. V is TRBV12-3 or TRBV12-4 and J is TRBJ1-5; weak D call: TRBD1 (5 bases). The CDR3 consists of 14 residues. Trimming took 5 bases from V and 12 from J, leaving 20 bases between them. The CDR3 sequence: CASSRGTVGRRQHF. CDR3 DNA: TGTGCCAGCAGTAGAGGGACCGTGGGACGGCGCCAGCATTTT.

This clonotype was found a few times. The rearrangement uses TRBV18 and TRBJ2-1; 11 bases line up with TRBD2. From germline, CDR1 is KGHSH and CDR2 LQKENI. With V trimmed by 3 bases and J by 10 bases, 8 bases remained unmatched. The CDR3 loop spans 15 amino acids. For the CDR3, the DNA is TGTGCCAGCTCACCGCTAGCGGGGGGCCACCCCGAGCAGTTCTTC. Translated: CASSPLAGGHPEQFF.

A few counts support this clonotype. At one boundary the junction diverges from the germline segment, which might be a read error. The genes are TRBV28 and TRBJ1-6, with D unresolved. The length of the CDR3 is 14 residues. Germline CDR1 is MDHEN and CDR2 is SYDVKM. The chain's CDR3 is CASDTRSQNSALHF. CDR3 in DNA: TGTGCCAGTGATACCAGATCCCAGAATTCAGCCCTCCACTTT.

This clonotype was observed at least ten times. This chain joins TRBV9 and TRBJ2-5; TRBD2 agrees at 8 bases. Germline-derived CDR1 and CDR2 are SGDLS and YYNGEE. This CDR3 contains 16 residues. Trimming took 4 bases from V and 2 from J; bases not matched to a gene: 10. The CDR3 spells CASSPPDERGQETQYF. The CDR3 region has the DNA TGTGCCAGCAGCCCCCCTGATGAGCGGGGGCAAGAGACCCAGTACTTC.

Ten or more counts support this clonotype. J is TRBJ2-3 and V is TRBV12-3 or TRBV12-4; no firm D call. The CDR3 length is 11 residues. Trimming cost V 2 bases and J 6 bases, with 3 bases left between them. The CDR3 DNA reads as TGTGCCAGCAGTTTATACGATACGCAGTATTTT. Its translation: CASSLYDTQYF.

On this clonotype itself: A much larger clonotype is one base distant, so this may be a read error. The CDR3 region has the DNA TGTGCCAGCAGCTCACTAGCGGGGGGACAATCGGAGACCCTGTACTTC. Its protein product is CASSSLAGGQSETLYF. The rearrangement uses TRBV7-6 and TRBJ2-5; the match to TRBD2 covers 12 bases. The CDR3 is 16 residues long. The germline gives CDR1 SGHVS, CDR2 FNYEAQ.

The CDR3 DNA is TGTGCCACCCGACCTGGGTACGAGCAGTACTTC. Translated: CATRPGYEQYF. The rearrangement links TRBV19 to TRBJ2-7; D gene uncertain. This CDR3 is built from 11 residues. Looked up from germline, CDR1 is LNHDA and CDR2 is SQIVND (reference sequence). The V end was cut by 10 bases, the J end by 4 bases, with 11 bases between.

This clonotype was seen at least ten times. The chain combines TRBV7-2 with TRBJ2-7; D call uncertain. The CDR3 length is 16 residues. Germline V gives CDR1 SGHTA, CDR2 FQGNSA. V lost 5 bases, J lost 6 bases, and 23 bases lay in between. CDR3 region: CASSPMPHVPSSEQYF. In DNA form, the CDR3 reads TGTGCCAGCAGCCCAATGCCCCACGTCCCATCTAGCGAGCAGTACTTC. Using reference TRBV7-2 and TRBJ2-7 for the parts outside the CDR3, the full variable domain is GAGVSQSPSNKVTEKGKDVELRCDPISGHTALYWYRQSLGQGLEFLIYFQGNSAPDKSGLPSDRFSAERTGGSVSTLTIQRTQQEDSAVYLCASSPMPHVPSSEQYFGPGTRLTVT.

This clonotype has more than one count but fewer than ten. J is TRBJ1-1 and V is TRBV10-3, with D tentatively TRBD1 (5 bases). Germline values: CDR1 ENHRY, CDR2 SYGVKD. CDR3 length: 12 amino acids. Trimming stripped 10 bases from V and 2 bases from J, with 11 bases between. The DNA of the CDR3 is TGTGCCACCAAGACAGAAAACACTGAAGCTTTCTTT. Its protein is CATKTENTEAFF.

J is TRBJ2-3 and V is TRBV18; D is unclear. Trimming cost V 2 bases and J 2 bases, with 14 bases left between them. The CDR3 length is 16 residues. CDR1 is KGHSH, CDR2 LQKENI, per germline. CDR3 protein: CASSPGWYGATDTQYF. CDR3 nucleotides: TGTGCCAGCTCACCAGGTTGGTACGGAGCCACAGATACGCAGTATTTT.

The chain couples TRBV5-1 to TRBJ2-1; a weak D match, TRBD2 (6 bases). The ends were cut back, 5 bases at V and 7 bases at J, with 13 bases in the middle. The length of the CDR3 is 13 residues. CDR1 and CDR2 (germline): SGHRS, YFSETQ. The CDR3 coding sequence is TGCGCCAGCAGACGCGGACGGGGGAATGAGCAGTTCTTC. Translating gives CASRRGRGNEQFF.

This clonotype was seen ten or more times. The chain uses TRBV12-3 or TRBV12-4 and TRBJ1-1; TRBD1 is a possible D gene (6 bases). V dropped 6 bases and J dropped 4 bases, with 12 bases sitting between them. The CDR3 runs to 13 residues. CDR3 in amino acids: CASSLRGTTEAFF. The CDR3 bases are TGTGCCAGCAGCCTCAGGGGTACCACTGAAGCTTTCTTT.

The chain uses TRBV6-2 or TRBV6-3 and TRBJ2-1; 10 bases fit TRBD1. Germline CDR1 MNHEY, CDR2 SVGEGT. The CDR3 sequence is 15 residues long. V lost 5 bases, J lost 2 bases, and 3 bases stayed unmatched. The CDR3 sequence: CASSGGQGTYNEQFF. The CDR3 region has the DNA TGTGCCAGCAGTGGGGGACAGGGGACCTACAATGAGCAGTTCTTC.